These T cell receptor beta chains were read from a single sample in a study of T cells in narcolepsy. The repertoire was sequenced with immunoSEQ multiplex PCR; TCRdb's copy has only in-frame clones and lacks some. Counted here are about 30,000 clones, around 82% occurring once; the ten biggest clones make up approximately 1%. The sample consisted of CD45RA- memory CD4+ T cells from PBMCs. The receptors come from a human donor with narcolepsy. Each CDR3 is given with its conserved first and last residue. The order of the fields is D gene, clone size, V gene, J gene, CDR3 DNA, CDR3 protein. The D gene is left open where the match is weak. Clone size is not always given. Where it is, it says once, few, many or a class for expanded clones.

D gene: TRBD1
clone size: .
V gene: TRBV9
J gene: TRBJ2-5
CDR3 DNA: TGTGCCAGCAGCGTAGGAGACAGGGGGCCGGGAGAGACCCAGTACTTC
CDR3 protein: CASSVGDRGPGETQYF

D gene: TRBD1
clone size: few
V gene: TRBV27
J gene: TRBJ2-5
CDR3 DNA: TGTGCCAGCAGTGGCAACAGGGGCCCCCAAGAGACCCAGTACTTC
CDR3 protein: CASSGNRGPQETQYF

D gene: .
clone size: few
V gene: TRBV7-9
J gene: TRBJ2-2
CDR3 DNA: TGTGCCAGCAGCTTAACCGGGTCTAACGGGGAGCTGTTTTTT
CDR3 protein: CASSLTGSNGELFF

D gene: .
clone size: .
V gene: TRBV6-5
J gene: TRBJ1-6
CDR3 DNA: TGTGCCAGCAGCCCCCAGGAAGGATCACCCCTCCACTTT
CDR3 protein: CASSPQEGSPLHF

D gene: .
clone size: .
V gene: TRBV5-6
J gene: TRBJ2-7
CDR3 DNA: TGTGCCAGCAGCTTAGTGACAGGTTACGAGCAGTACTTC
CDR3 protein: CASSLVTGYEQYF

D gene: TRBD1
clone size: few
V gene: TRBV5-4
J gene: TRBJ2-7
CDR3 DNA: TGTGCCAGCAGCAAACCGGGACAGGGGACCCACGAGCAGTACTTC
CDR3 protein: CASSKPGQGTHEQYF

D gene: .
clone size: .
V gene: TRBV27
J gene: TRBJ2-1
CDR3 DNA: TGTGCCAGCAGTTTTTTGACGGAGAACAATGAGCAGTTCTTC
CDR3 protein: CASSFLTENNEQFF

D gene: TRBD1
clone size: .
V gene: TRBV27
J gene: TRBJ1-2
CDR3 DNA: TGTGCCAGCAGTCTCAGGGGGCTAGGGGGCTACACCTTC
CDR3 protein: CASSLRGLGGYTF

D gene: TRBD1
clone size: .
V gene: TRBV5-1
J gene: TRBJ1-2
CDR3 DNA: TGCGCCAGCAGTCAGGACAGGGGAGTGTATGGCTACACCTTC
CDR3 protein: CASSQDRGVYGYTF

D gene: .
clone size: once
V gene: TRBV29-1
J gene: TRBJ2-1
CDR3 DNA: TGCAGCGTTGGGGATGAGCAGTTCTTC
CDR3 protein: CSVGDEQFF

D gene: TRBD1
clone size: .
V gene: TRBV10-3
J gene: TRBJ2-1
CDR3 DNA: TGTGCCATCAGTGATACCGACAGGGGTGAGCAGTTCTTC
CDR3 protein: CAISDTDRGEQFF

D gene: TRBD1
clone size: .
V gene: TRBV7-6
J gene: TRBJ2-5
CDR3 DNA: TGTGCCAGCAGCGCGACGACAGGGGGCGCGTTGAAGACCCAGTACTTC
CDR3 protein: CASSATTGGALKTQYF

D gene: .
clone size: .
V gene: TRBV7-6
J gene: TRBJ2-5
CDR3 DNA: TGTGCCAGCAGCTTTCTGTCGGAGACCCAGTACTTC
CDR3 protein: CASSFLSETQYF

D gene: .
clone size: few
V gene: TRBV7-8
J gene: TRBJ1-6
CDR3 DNA: TGTGCCAGCAGCTTCCAGGGGAAAACCCTCCACTTT
CDR3 protein: CASSFQGKTLHF

D gene: TRBD1
clone size: .
V gene: TRBV5-1
J gene: TRBJ2-3
CDR3 DNA: TGCGCCAGCAGCCCGGACAGGGGCTCTGATACGCAGTATTTT
CDR3 protein: CASSPDRGSDTQYF

D gene: .
clone size: .
V gene: TRBV6-6
J gene: TRBJ2-3
CDR3 DNA: TGTGCCAGCAGCCCCAGTTCAGGGACAGATACGCAGTATTTT
CDR3 protein: CASSPSSGTDTQYF

D gene: .
clone size: once
V gene: TRBV6-5
J gene: TRBJ1-2
CDR3 DNA: TGTGCCAGCCTGGGACTGAACTATGGCTACACCTTC
CDR3 protein: CASLGLNYGYTF

D gene: TRBD1
clone size: .
V gene: TRBV19
J gene: TRBJ2-3
CDR3 DNA: TGTGCCAGTACCCAGGGGGTATCAGATACGCAGTATTTT
CDR3 protein: CASTQGVSDTQYF

D gene: .
clone size: once
V gene: TRBV6-1
J gene: TRBJ2-1
CDR3 DNA: TGTGCCAGCATGGTAACAGGGAGTATTGAGCAGTTCTTC
CDR3 protein: CASMVTGSIEQFF